The source of this TCR beta chain is a study of glioma-infiltrating T cells after dendritic cell vaccination. Overall study context: Autologous tumor lysate was loaded overnight onto monocyte-derived dendritic cells grown 6 to 7 days with IL-4 and GM-CSF.

As for time point: after dendritic cell vaccination, including at tumor progression/relapse. J was trimmed by 4 bases and V by 5 bases; bases with no gene match: 5. This CDR3 has 15 amino acids. Germline lookup yields CDR1 SGHTA and CDR2 FQGNSA. Amplification used 60 V beta primers and 13 J beta primers. TCRdb keeps only in-frame clones here, not all; method: immunoSEQ multiplex PCR. Found here are tens of thousands of clones, roughly 84% of them singletons; the top ten hold approximately 2.1%. This sequence joins TRBV7-2 and TRBJ2-1; 10 bases align to TRBD1. Specimen: blood, collected after dendritic cell vaccination. This receptor was identified in a human donor with glioblastoma. The CDR3 is CASSPWTGGYNEQFF. CDR3 bases: TGTGCCAGCAGCCCATGGACAGGGGGGTACAATGAGCAGTTCTTC.